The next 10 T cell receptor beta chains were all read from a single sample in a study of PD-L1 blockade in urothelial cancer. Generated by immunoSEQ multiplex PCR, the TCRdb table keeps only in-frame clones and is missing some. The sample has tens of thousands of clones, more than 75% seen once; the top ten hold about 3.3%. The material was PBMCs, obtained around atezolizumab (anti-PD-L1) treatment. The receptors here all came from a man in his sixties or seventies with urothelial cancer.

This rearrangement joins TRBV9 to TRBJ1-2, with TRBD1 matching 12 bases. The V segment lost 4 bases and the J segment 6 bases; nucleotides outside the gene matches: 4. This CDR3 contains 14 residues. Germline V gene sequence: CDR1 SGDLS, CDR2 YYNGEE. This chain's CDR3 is CASSMGTGGDGYTF. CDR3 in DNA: TGTGCCAGCAGCATGGGGACAGGGGGCGATGGCTACACCTTC.

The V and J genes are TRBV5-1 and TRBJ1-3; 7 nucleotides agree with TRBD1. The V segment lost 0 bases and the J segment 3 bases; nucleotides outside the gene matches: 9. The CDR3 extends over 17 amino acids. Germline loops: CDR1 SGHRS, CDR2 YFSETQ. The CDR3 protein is CASSLEPQGSGGNTIYF. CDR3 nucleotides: TGCGCCAGCAGCTTGGAACCACAGGGGTCGGGTGGAAACACCATATATTTT.

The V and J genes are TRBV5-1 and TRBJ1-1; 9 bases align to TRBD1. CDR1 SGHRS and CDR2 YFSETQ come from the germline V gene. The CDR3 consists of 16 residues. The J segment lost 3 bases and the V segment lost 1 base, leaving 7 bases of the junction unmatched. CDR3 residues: CASSLWGQGVDTEAFF. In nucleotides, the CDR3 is TGCGCCAGCAGCTTGTGGGGACAGGGCGTGGACACTGAAGCTTTCTTT.

CDR3 DNA: TGCAGCGTTGAAGAAGGCGGGAGAATGTTTTTT. As protein: CSVEEGGRMFF. The rearrangement links TRBV29-1 to TRBJ1-4; D call uncertain. Trimming left V 0 bases short and J 15 bases short, with 11 bases between. CDR1 and CDR2 from the germline V gene are SQVTM and ANQGSEA. The CDR3 consists of 11 residues.

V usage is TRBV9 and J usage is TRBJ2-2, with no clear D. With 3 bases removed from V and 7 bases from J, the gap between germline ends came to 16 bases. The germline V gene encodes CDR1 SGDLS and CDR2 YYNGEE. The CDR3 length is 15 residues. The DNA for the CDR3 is TGTGCCAGCAGCGCTACCCCCTCTGGGCTCGGGGAGCTGTTTTTT. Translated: CASSATPSGLGELFF.

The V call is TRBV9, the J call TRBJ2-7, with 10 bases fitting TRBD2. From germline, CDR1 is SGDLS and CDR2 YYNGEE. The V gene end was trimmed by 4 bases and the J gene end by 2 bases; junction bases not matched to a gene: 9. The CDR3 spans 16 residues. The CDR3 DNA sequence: TGTGCCAGCAGCCCCACCGGGACTAGCGCGACCTACGAGCAGTACTTC. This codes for CASSPTGTSATYEQYF.

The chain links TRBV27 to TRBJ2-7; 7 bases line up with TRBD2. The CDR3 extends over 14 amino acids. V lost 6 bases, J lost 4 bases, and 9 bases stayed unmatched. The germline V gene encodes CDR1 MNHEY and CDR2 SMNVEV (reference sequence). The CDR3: CASSAGLVRYEQYF. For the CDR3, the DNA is TGTGCCAGCAGCGCTGGACTAGTTCGGTACGAGCAGTACTTC.

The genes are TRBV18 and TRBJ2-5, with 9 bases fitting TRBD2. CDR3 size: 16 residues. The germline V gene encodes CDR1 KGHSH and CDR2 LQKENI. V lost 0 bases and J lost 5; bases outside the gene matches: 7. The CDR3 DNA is TGTGCCAGCTCACCACCGAGGACTAGCGTAGTTGAGACCCAGTACTTC. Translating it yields CASSPPRTSVVETQYF.

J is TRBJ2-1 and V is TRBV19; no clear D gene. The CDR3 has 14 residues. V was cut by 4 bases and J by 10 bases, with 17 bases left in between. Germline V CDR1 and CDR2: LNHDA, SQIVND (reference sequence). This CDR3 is CASSTESSSKEQFF. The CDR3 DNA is TGTGCCAGTAGTACAGAAAGTAGCAGTAAAGAGCAGTTCTTC.

The CDR3 region has the DNA TGTGCCAGCAGTGAAGCCGGGAGGCTAGATGGCTACACCTTC. This translates into CASSEAGRLDGYTF. The chain links TRBV6-1 to TRBJ1-2; D is unclear. CDR1 and CDR2 from the germline V gene are MNHNS and SASEGT. The CDR3 is 14 residues long. Trimming took off 0 bases at V and 6 bases at J, with 11 bases between the two ends.